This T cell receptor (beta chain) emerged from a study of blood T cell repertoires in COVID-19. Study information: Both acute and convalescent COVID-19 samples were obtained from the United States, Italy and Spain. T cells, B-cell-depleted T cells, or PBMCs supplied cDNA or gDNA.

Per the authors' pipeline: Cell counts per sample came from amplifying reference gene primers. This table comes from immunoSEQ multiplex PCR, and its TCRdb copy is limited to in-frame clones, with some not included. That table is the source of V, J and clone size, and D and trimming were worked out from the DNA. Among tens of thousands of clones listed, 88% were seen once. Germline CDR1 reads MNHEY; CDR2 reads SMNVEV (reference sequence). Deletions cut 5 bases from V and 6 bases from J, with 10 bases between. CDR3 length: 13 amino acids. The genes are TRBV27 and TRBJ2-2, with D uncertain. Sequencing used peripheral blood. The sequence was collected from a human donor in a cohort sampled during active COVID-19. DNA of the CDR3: TGTGCCAGCAGTGAGTCCTCCCCCGGGGAGCTGTTTTTT. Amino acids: CASSESSPGELFF.